What follows is one T cell receptor (beta chain) and its context. The data were taken from a study of blood T cell repertoires in COVID-19. As for the study in general: Samples came from the United States, Italy and Spain, spanning acute and convalescent COVID-19.

Per the authors' pipeline: It was from reference gene primer amplification that nucleated cell counts were estimated. Profiling relied on immunoSEQ multiplex PCR, and the TCRdb table lists in-frame clones only, not all of them. Clone size and V and J calls were adopted from that table, with D and trimming inferred from the DNA. The sample includes over 200,000 clones, 75% to 85% of them seen just once. Membership in each cohort depended on participant-reported clinical history. Looked up from germline, CDR1 is SGHRS and CDR2 is YFSETQ. The length of the CDR3 is 13 residues. Trimming cost V 2 bases and J 10 bases, with 13 bases left between them.

The TCR was taken from a man aged 40-55 years who had recovered from COVID-19. This rearrangement joins TRBV5-1 to TRBJ2-1; D gene unclear. Sequenced input: PBMCs or T cells enriched from blood (not recorded which). The CDR3 sequence: CASSFGSVREQFF. CDR3 bases: TGCGCCAGCAGCTTTGGGTCGGTCAGGGAGCAGTTCTTC. Supplemented by reference TRBV5-1 and TRBJ2-1, the full variable domain reads KAGVTQTPRYLIKTRGQQVTLSCSPISGHRSVSWYQQTPGQGLQFLFEYFSETQRNKGNFPGRFSGRQFSNSRSEMNVSTLELGDSALYLCASSFGSVREQFFGPGTRLTVL.